This T cell receptor (beta chain) is from a study of blood T cell repertoires in COVID-19. Study context: Collection of acute and convalescent COVID-19 samples took place in the United States, Italy and Spain.

Participants' reported clinical history set cohort assignment. The data were produced by immunoSEQ multiplex PCR, yet TCRdb's version contains in-frame clones alone and is incomplete. The sample consists of 350,000 to 450,000 clones, more than 85% of them appearing once. V was trimmed by 0 bases and J by 9 bases, leaving 14 bases between them. Per the germline V gene, CDR1 is LGHDT and CDR2 is YNNKEL (reference sequence). The CDR3 has 14 residues. The chain joins TRBV3-1 (or the pseudogene TRBV3-2) to TRBJ1-1; no definite D call. Sequencing was carried out using PBMCs or T cells enriched from blood (not recorded which). The receptor comes from a woman between 40 and 55 years old who had been exposed to COVID-19. CDR3 sequence reads: CASSQDRGGRKAFF. The CDR3 region has the DNA TGTGCCAGCAGCCAAGATCGTGGAGGACGGAAAGCTTTCTTT.